These 7 T cell receptor beta chains originate from one sample sequenced in a study of neurological immune-mediated disorders. A single record per CDR3 protein comes from TCRdb applying MiXCR to the 5' RACE reads. The table shows roughly 45,000 distinct CDR3 sequences, with approximately 13% occurring only once. The time point: longitudinal time-point 3. The specimen sequenced was PBMCs. These TCRs come from a man in his thirties or forties in good health.

The CDR3 region is CASNLVSGVYNEQFF. The CDR3 DNA is TGTGCCAGTAACTTAGTTAGCGGGGTCTACAATGAGCAGTTCTTC. The J gene is TRBJ2-1, the V gene TRBV7-8; TRBD2 aligns across 8 bases. Germline loops: CDR1 SGHVS, CDR2 FQNEAQ. The CDR3 sequence is 15 residues long. Trimming cost V 9 bases and J 3 bases; bases outside gene matches: 10.

This clonotype was counted at least ten times. The chain carries TRBV7-6 and TRBJ2-2, with D maybe TRBD2 (5 bases). V was trimmed by 5 bases and J by 0 bases, leaving 13 bases between them. In germline, CDR1 is SGHVS, CDR2 FNYEAQ. The length of the CDR3 is 16 residues. Written as DNA, the CDR3 is TGTGCCAGCAGCGTAACTTCCGGGACGAACACCGGGGAGCTGTTTTTT. Encoded protein: CASSVTSGTNTGELFF.

This clonotype has a count of ten or more. CDR3 region: CATSDLRRGDTQYF. The CDR3 bases are TGTGCCACCAGTGATTTGCGAAGGGGTGATACGCAGTATTTT. The chain has TRBV24-1 and TRBJ2-3, with D possibly TRBD1 on 5 matching bases. Deletions cut 0 bases from V and 6 bases from J, with 9 bases between. Per the germline V gene, CDR1 is KGHDR and CDR2 is SFDVKD. The CDR3 runs 14 residues.

In the case of this clonotype: Being one base from a much bigger clone, this may be a read error. The chain joins TRBV6-5 to TRBJ2-7; weak D call: TRBD2 (5 bases). This CDR3 contains 14 residues. Per germline, CDR1 MNHEY and CDR2 SVGAGI. CDR3 loop: CASSLGGLDYGQYF. The DNA of the CDR3 is TGTGCCAGCAGTTTAGGAGGATTGGATTACGGGCAGTACTTC.

This clonotype was counted at least ten times. The rearrangement uses TRBV6-5 and TRBJ2-5, with TRBD1 matching over 8 bases. V lost 6 bases to trimming and J lost 2 bases; unmatched junction nucleotides: 5. The CDR3 totals 14 residues. Germline values: CDR1 MNHEY, CDR2 SVGAGI. CDR3 coding DNA: TGTGCCAGCAGAATGACAGGGGCTCAAGAGACCCAGTACTTC. This encodes CASRMTGAQETQYF.

In its sample, this clonotype was seen many times. The J gene is TRBJ2-7, the V gene TRBV11-2; D might be TRBD2 (6 bases). Germline V lookup: CDR1 SGHAT, CDR2 FQNNGV. This CDR3 spans 15 amino acids. V dropped 0 bases and J dropped 2 bases, with 11 bases sitting between them. CDR3 loop: CASSLDPAGTYEQYF. The CDR3 DNA reads TGTGCCAGCAGCTTAGATCCGGCGGGGACCTACGAGCAGTACTTC.

At least ten counts were recorded for this clonotype. The chain has TRBV12-3 or TRBV12-4 and TRBJ2-1; no definite D call. V dropped 2 bases and J dropped 6 bases, with 8 bases sitting between them. This CDR3 is 13 amino acids long. CDR3 sequence reads: CASSLNRVNEQFF. The CDR3 region has the DNA TGTGCCAGCAGTTTAAATAGGGTCAATGAGCAGTTCTTC.